This T cell receptor beta chain appears in the sequencing data of a study of T-cell memory formation after mild COVID-19. Overall study results and limits: Certain responding clones were present in pre-infection memory, suggesting participation of cross-reactive memory. Chiefly within CM and EM were the contracting CD4+ clones; CD8+ ones were within EMRA. From day 15 to 85, contracting clones were balanced between CD4 and CD8, whereas later expanders leaned toward CD4+. Day 37-peaking second-wave clones had unconfirmed SARS-CoV-2 specificity.

MiXCR, applied by TCRdb to the 5' RACE reads, yields one record per CDR3 protein. The sample contains nearly 250,000 distinct CDR3 sequences, approximately 15% of which appear only once. Trimming took off 6 bases at V and 2 bases at J, with 3 bases between the two ends. This CDR3 has 11 residues. The sample holds many counts of this clonotype. Antigen: not known. This rearrangement joins TRBV12-3 or TRBV12-4 to TRBJ2-3; D ambiguous. This receptor was identified in an adult woman who had mild COVID-19 (a few samples of this study predate the infection). Cell type and time point are not known. Sequencing input: PBMCs or a T cell subset sorted from them (not recorded which). The CDR3 spells CASSPTDTQYF. The CDR3 DNA follows: TGTGCCAGCAGCCCCACAGATACGCAGTATTTT.